This entry lists 8 T cell receptor beta chains sequenced from one sample in a study of CD8+CD57+ T cells in acquired aplastic anemia. Genomic DNA, the template, was used for profiling of the TCR beta VDJ and CDR3. TCRdb independently ran MiXCR on the reads; one entry per CDR3 protein. In the table there are about 220,000 distinct CDR3 sequences, 34% of which are singletons. Sequenced sample: sorted CD4+, CD8+, or CD8+CD57+ T cells (not recorded which) from PBMCs. Receptors originate from a human donor in good health, serving as a control.

J is TRBJ1-3 and V is TRBV12-3 or TRBV12-4; 12 bases align to TRBD1. V shed 5 bases and J 4 bases; nucleotides not matched to a gene: 9. The CDR3 consists of 17 residues. CDR3 in DNA: TGTGCCAGCAGTCCGGGACAGGGGGCTTTTTCCGGAAACACCATATATTTT. Its translation: CASSPGQGAFSGNTIYF.

The chain is built from TRBV11-2 and TRBJ2-2; D remains unclear. V shed 5 bases and J shed 6 bases, with 13 bases lying between them. The germline CDR1 and CDR2 sequences are SGHAT and FQNNGV. The CDR3 has 14 amino acids. In nucleotides, the CDR3 is TGTGCCAGCAGCCCTTTTTCGGGCGCCGGGGAGCTGTTTTTT. It encodes CASSPFSGAGELFF.

This clonotype was counted at least ten times. V gene TRBV2 combines with J gene TRBJ1-2; maybe TRBD1 (6 bases). Between the trimmed V and J ends, which lost 6 bases and 8 bases, there was a span of 10 bases. The germline gives CDR1 SNHLY, CDR2 FYNNEI. This CDR3 region has 11 residues. CDR3 bases: TGTGCCAGCAGCGGCAGGGGCGGCTACACCTTC. Translating it yields CASSGRGGYTF.

This clonotype was seen at least ten times. The rearrangement uses TRBV3-1 and TRBJ1-6; 9 bases are shared with TRBD1. Germline CDR1 reads LGHDT; CDR2 reads YNNKEL (reference sequence). V gave up 4 bases and J gave up 10 bases; unmatched junction bases: 11. The CDR3 loop spans 16 amino acids. This CDR3 reads CASSPTSQGAESPLHF. The CDR3 DNA sequence: TGTGCCAGCAGCCCCACCTCACAGGGGGCCGAATCACCCCTCCACTTT.

The chain employs TRBV29-1 and TRBJ1-2; D possibly corresponds to TRBD1 (6 bases). Germline CDR1 and CDR2: SQVTM and ANQGSEA. This CDR3 is 17 amino acids long. V was cut by 2 bases and J by 0 bases, with 19 bases left in between. The CDR3 region is CSVEPVGTYIANYGYTF. The CDR3 coding sequence is TGCAGCGTTGAACCCGTCGGGACATATATAGCTAACTATGGCTACACCTTC.

The rearrangement links TRBV9 to TRBJ2-7; 10 nucleotides agree with TRBD1. Germline V CDR1 and CDR2: SGDLS, YYNGEE. The CDR3 spans 16 residues. Trimming took 4 bases from V and 1 from J; bases not matched to a gene: 8. The DNA of the CDR3 is TGTGCCAGCAGCTTATTAGGGACAGGGGCGTCCTACGAGCAGTACTTC. It encodes CASSLLGTGASYEQYF.

This clonotype was detected once. A much larger clonotype is one base distant, so this may be a read error. Since the CDR3 does not end with the conserved phenylalanine or tryptophan, this likely comes from a read error. The chain links TRBV7-3 to TRBJ2-1; TRBD2 agrees at 9 bases. V lost 3 bases, J lost 5 bases, and 5 bases stayed unmatched. Germline CDR1 SGHTA, CDR2 FQGTGA. This CDR3 is 15 amino acids long. The CDR3 sequence is CASSFGTSRDNEQFI. The CDR3 coding sequence is TGTGCCAGCAGCTTTGGGACTAGCCGAGACAATGAGCAGTTCATC.

About this clonotype: This clone may be a read error of a much larger clone one base away. This chain links TRBV7-9 with TRBJ1-2; the match to TRBD1 covers 7 bases. Unmatched junction bases numbered 10, after V lost 5 bases and J lost 7 bases. The CDR3 spans 14 residues. Germline lookup yields CDR1 SEHNR and CDR2 FQNEAQ (reference sequence). The CDR3 region has the DNA TGTGCCAGCAGCCATAGGGACAGCTACTGTGGCTACACCTTC. Protein product: CASSHRDSYCGYTF. Full variable domain (outside the CDR3, taken from reference TRBV7-9 and TRBJ1-2): DTGVSQNPRHKITKRGQNVTFRCDPISEHNRLYWYRQTLGQGPEFLTYFQNEAQLEKSRLLSDRFSAERPKGSFSTLEIQRTEQGDSAMYLCASSHRDSYCGYTFGSGTRLTVV.